Many counts were recorded for the clone carrying this T cell receptor (beta chain). Its antigen is unidentified. Unsorted libraries used 2 million PBMCs kept at -80 degrees C. 5'RACE with 10-nucleotide random UMIs generated the cDNA. TCRdb reprocessed the 5' RACE reads via MiXCR and lists one record per CDR3 protein. There are 55,000 to 70,000 distinct CDR3 sequences in the sample; 2.5% to 4% occur only once, and less than 5.5% lies in the top ten. The sample is drawn from a study of neurological immune-mediated disorders. Study findings and constraints: No link was found between any clinical or MRI feature and the multiple sclerosis repertoire cluster.

The CDR3 contains 18 residues. V was clipped by 0 bases and J by 0 bases, with 18 bases between them. CDR1 is SGHRS, CDR2 YFSETQ, per germline. The sample was PBMCs. This TCR came from a woman between 50 and 59 years old with multiple sclerosis. The gene calls are TRBV5-1 and TRBJ1-2, with D possibly matching TRBD1 (5 bases). The CDR3: CASSLAPGAGRPNYGYTF. The CDR3 region has the DNA TGCGCCAGCAGCTTGGCCCCTGGAGCGGGGCGGCCTAACTATGGCTACACCTTC. The full variable domain, rest sourced from reference TRBV5-1 and TRBJ1-2, is KAGVTQTPRYLIKTRGQQVTLSCSPISGHRSVSWYQQTPGQGLQFLFEYFSETQRNKGNFPGRFSGRQFSNSRSEMNVSTLELGDSALYLCASSLAPGAGRPNYGYTFGSGTRLTVV.